What follows describes a single T cell receptor (beta chain). Generated by immunoSEQ multiplex PCR, the TCRdb table keeps only in-frame clones and is missing some. The sample lists tens of thousands of clones; roughly four fifths were seen once. The data derive from a study of control samples from healthy donors and cancer patients. The sequence was obtained from a woman in her sixties in good health. The source material was blood.

Written as DNA, the CDR3 is TGTGCCAGCAGCCTCTCTGGCAGGGACGGCACTGAAGCTTTCTTT. Translating it yields CASSLSGRDGTEAFF. V is TRBV13 and J is TRBJ1-1; tentatively, D is TRBD1 (5 bases). The CDR3 runs to 15 residues. Germline V gene data show CDR1 as PRHDT and CDR2 as FYEKMQ (reference sequence). V lost 5 bases to trimming and J lost 4 bases, with 17 bases between them. Using reference TRBV13 and TRBJ1-1 for the parts outside the CDR3, the full variable domain is AAGVIQSPRHLIKEKRETATLKCYPIPRHDTVYWYQQGPGQDPQFLISFYEKMQSDKGSIPDRFSAQQFSDYHSELNMSSLELGDSALYFCASSLSGRDGTEAFFGQGTRLTVV.